This entry describes one TCR beta chain. Its cognate antigen is unknown. J was trimmed by 0 bases and V by 5 bases; bases with no gene match: 11. Germline loops: CDR1 SGHTA, CDR2 FQGNSA. The CDR3 runs 17 residues. This sample was taken from a study of T-cell reconstitution after alpha-beta-depleted transplantation in children. Study results and limitations: Hyperexpanded clones declined; after one year, newly produced T cells mostly supplied diversity. Surviving recipient cells, namely T cells and thymic progenitors, were the source of high day-60 TCRbeta diversity in some patients. About two months after transplant, alpha-beta T cells reportedly came from several hundred expanded graft clones.

Library preparation (for TCRbeta) was performed with unique molecular identifiers. TCRdb independently ran MiXCR on the PCR reads; one entry per CDR3 protein. The sample has around 190,000 distinct CDR3 sequences, approximately 6.9% seen once. Specimen: PBMCs, collected before TCRalphabeta/CD19-depleted stem cell transplant. The sequence was collected from a boy between 2 and 15 years old with acute lymphoblastic leukemia, due to receive a stem cell transplant. V usage is TRBV7-2 and J usage is TRBJ2-3, with 7 bases that match TRBD1. The chain's CDR3 is CASSPRQGQPSTDTQYF. In nucleotides, the CDR3 is TGTGCCAGCAGCCCGCGACAGGGCCAGCCTAGCACAGATACGCAGTATTTT.